A selection of T cell receptor beta chains follows, all from one sample in a study of OX40 agonist ivuxolimab in advanced cancers. The assay was immunoSEQ multiplex PCR, and TCRdb's table has in-frame clones only and misses some. Found here are 20,000 or so clones, 80% to 95% of them singletons; the top ten hold roughly 49%. This specimen was CD4+ or CD8+ T cells sorted from blood, taken in a trial of the OX40 agonist ivuxolimab. The receptors come from an adult with an advanced solid tumor such as melanoma, head and neck, liver or kidney cancer. Each CDR3 is given with its conserved first and last residue. A D gene is named only where the DNA matches it firmly. Clone sizes are given selectively: once, few, many, or a class where the clone is expanded.

TRBD1	TRBV11-3	once	TRBJ1-1	CASSFFRTGVTEAFF	TGTGCCAGCAGCTTTTTCCGGACAGGGGTCACTGAAGCTTTCTTT
TRBD2	TRBV4-3	NA	TRBJ2-1	CASRRGLAGDEQFF	TGCGCCAGCAGACGGGGACTAGCCGGCGATGAGCAGTTCTTC
NA	TRBV5-4	NA	TRBJ2-5	CASSDGDEETQYF	TGTGCCAGCAGCGACGGTGATGAAGAGACCCAGTACTTC
TRBD2	TRBV11-2	NA	TRBJ2-7	CASSYGNTGTRTYEQYF	TGTGCCAGCAGCTATGGAAATACCGGGACTAGGACCTACGAGCAGTACTTC
NA	TRBV6-1	NA	TRBJ2-1	CASSRLENYNEQFF	TGTGCCAGCAGCCGACTAGAGAATTACAATGAGCAGTTCTTC
NA	TRBV2	once	TRBJ1-5	CASKETGLNQPQHF	TGTGCCAGCAAAGAGACAGGCCTGAATCAGCCCCAGCATTTT
NA	TRBV19	NA	TRBJ2-7	CASAPHGSYEQYF	TGTGCCAGTGCCCCTCACGGATCCTACGAGCAGTACTTC
TRBD2	TRBV4-3	NA	TRBJ2-7	CASSQATSGSYEQYF	TGCGCCAGCAGCCAGGCGACTAGCGGGAGTTACGAGCAGTACTTC
NA	TRBV6-5	NA	TRBJ2-2	CASSLITGELFF	TGTGCCAGCAGCCTCATCACCGGGGAGCTGTTTTTT
NA	TRBV19	once	TRBJ2-2	CASSNKRQNTGELFF	TGTGCCAGTAGTAATAAGCGACAGAACACCGGGGAGCTGTTTTTT
TRBD1	TRBV4-1	once	TRBJ2-7	CASSWDRLYEQYF	TGCGCCAGCAGCTGGGACAGGCTTTACGAGCAGTACTTC
TRBD2	TRBV7-6	NA	TRBJ2-7	CASSSGTNEQYF	TGTGCCAGCAGCTCCGGGACTAACGAGCAGTACTTC